A single sample is the source of the 5 T cell receptor beta chains below, sequenced in a study of blood T cell repertoires in COVID-19. Clones were sequenced by immunoSEQ multiplex PCR, and TCRdb holds only the in-frame ones, with some missing. The table has roughly 180,000 clones, roughly three quarters seen once. What was sequenced was peripheral blood. These receptor sequences come from an elderly woman with COVID-19, enrolled during active disease.

The chain recombines TRBV25-1 with TRBJ1-2; D not certain. V was shortened by 5 bases and J by 4 bases, with 11 bases between the two germline ends. This CDR3 has 13 amino acids. Germline assignment: CDR1 MGHDK and CDR2 SYGVNS. The CDR3 DNA is TGTGCCAGCAGTACGGAGGGAACCTATGGCTACACCTTC. Translated: CASSTEGTYGYTF.

The chain joins TRBV7-3 to TRBJ1-3; no clear D gene. In germline, CDR1 is SGHTA, CDR2 FQGTGA. The CDR3 sequence is 16 residues long. The germline V and J ends were trimmed by 3 bases and 0 bases, with 12 bases remaining between them. The CDR3 nucleotides are TGTGCCAGCAGCTTGCGGACTCTTAGCTCTGGAAACACCATATATTTT. This gives the protein CASSLRTLSSGNTIYF. The variable domain in full, completed from reference TRBV7-3 and TRBJ1-3, reads GAGVSQTPSNKVTEKGKYVELRCDPISGHTALYWYRQSLGQGPEFLIYFQGTGAADDSGLPNDRFFAVRPEGSVSTLKIQRTERGDSAVYLCASSLRTLSSGNTIYFGEGSWLTVV.

The chain carries TRBV11-3 and TRBJ2-4, with 7 nucleotides matching TRBD1. J lost 5 bases, V lost 5 bases, and 0 bases had no gene match. This CDR3 is built from 12 residues. Germline V gene data show CDR1 as SGHNT and CDR2 as YENEEA. The CDR3 DNA reads as TGTGCCAGCAGCGGGACAGAAAACATTCAGTACTTC. It codes for CASSGTENIQYF.

CDR3 protein: CASSPLVSYEQYF. CDR3 nucleotides: TGCGCCAGCAGCCCCCTCGTGTCCTACGAGCAGTACTTC. This rearrangement joins TRBV5-1 to TRBJ2-7; D is ambiguous. CDR3 size: 13 residues. V was cut by 4 bases and J by 1 base, with 9 bases left in between. The germline gives CDR1 SGHRS, CDR2 YFSETQ.

V and J are TRBV10-1 and TRBJ2-5; TRBD1 aligns across 9 bases. With V trimmed by 6 bases and J by 2 bases, 7 bases remained unmatched. This CDR3 is built from 15 residues. CDR1 and CDR2 from the germline V gene are WNHNN and SYGVQD (reference sequence). The CDR3 DNA reads as TGCGCCAGCAGACCCGGGACAGGGCCTCAAGAGACCCAGTACTTC. Its translation is CASRPGTGPQETQYF.